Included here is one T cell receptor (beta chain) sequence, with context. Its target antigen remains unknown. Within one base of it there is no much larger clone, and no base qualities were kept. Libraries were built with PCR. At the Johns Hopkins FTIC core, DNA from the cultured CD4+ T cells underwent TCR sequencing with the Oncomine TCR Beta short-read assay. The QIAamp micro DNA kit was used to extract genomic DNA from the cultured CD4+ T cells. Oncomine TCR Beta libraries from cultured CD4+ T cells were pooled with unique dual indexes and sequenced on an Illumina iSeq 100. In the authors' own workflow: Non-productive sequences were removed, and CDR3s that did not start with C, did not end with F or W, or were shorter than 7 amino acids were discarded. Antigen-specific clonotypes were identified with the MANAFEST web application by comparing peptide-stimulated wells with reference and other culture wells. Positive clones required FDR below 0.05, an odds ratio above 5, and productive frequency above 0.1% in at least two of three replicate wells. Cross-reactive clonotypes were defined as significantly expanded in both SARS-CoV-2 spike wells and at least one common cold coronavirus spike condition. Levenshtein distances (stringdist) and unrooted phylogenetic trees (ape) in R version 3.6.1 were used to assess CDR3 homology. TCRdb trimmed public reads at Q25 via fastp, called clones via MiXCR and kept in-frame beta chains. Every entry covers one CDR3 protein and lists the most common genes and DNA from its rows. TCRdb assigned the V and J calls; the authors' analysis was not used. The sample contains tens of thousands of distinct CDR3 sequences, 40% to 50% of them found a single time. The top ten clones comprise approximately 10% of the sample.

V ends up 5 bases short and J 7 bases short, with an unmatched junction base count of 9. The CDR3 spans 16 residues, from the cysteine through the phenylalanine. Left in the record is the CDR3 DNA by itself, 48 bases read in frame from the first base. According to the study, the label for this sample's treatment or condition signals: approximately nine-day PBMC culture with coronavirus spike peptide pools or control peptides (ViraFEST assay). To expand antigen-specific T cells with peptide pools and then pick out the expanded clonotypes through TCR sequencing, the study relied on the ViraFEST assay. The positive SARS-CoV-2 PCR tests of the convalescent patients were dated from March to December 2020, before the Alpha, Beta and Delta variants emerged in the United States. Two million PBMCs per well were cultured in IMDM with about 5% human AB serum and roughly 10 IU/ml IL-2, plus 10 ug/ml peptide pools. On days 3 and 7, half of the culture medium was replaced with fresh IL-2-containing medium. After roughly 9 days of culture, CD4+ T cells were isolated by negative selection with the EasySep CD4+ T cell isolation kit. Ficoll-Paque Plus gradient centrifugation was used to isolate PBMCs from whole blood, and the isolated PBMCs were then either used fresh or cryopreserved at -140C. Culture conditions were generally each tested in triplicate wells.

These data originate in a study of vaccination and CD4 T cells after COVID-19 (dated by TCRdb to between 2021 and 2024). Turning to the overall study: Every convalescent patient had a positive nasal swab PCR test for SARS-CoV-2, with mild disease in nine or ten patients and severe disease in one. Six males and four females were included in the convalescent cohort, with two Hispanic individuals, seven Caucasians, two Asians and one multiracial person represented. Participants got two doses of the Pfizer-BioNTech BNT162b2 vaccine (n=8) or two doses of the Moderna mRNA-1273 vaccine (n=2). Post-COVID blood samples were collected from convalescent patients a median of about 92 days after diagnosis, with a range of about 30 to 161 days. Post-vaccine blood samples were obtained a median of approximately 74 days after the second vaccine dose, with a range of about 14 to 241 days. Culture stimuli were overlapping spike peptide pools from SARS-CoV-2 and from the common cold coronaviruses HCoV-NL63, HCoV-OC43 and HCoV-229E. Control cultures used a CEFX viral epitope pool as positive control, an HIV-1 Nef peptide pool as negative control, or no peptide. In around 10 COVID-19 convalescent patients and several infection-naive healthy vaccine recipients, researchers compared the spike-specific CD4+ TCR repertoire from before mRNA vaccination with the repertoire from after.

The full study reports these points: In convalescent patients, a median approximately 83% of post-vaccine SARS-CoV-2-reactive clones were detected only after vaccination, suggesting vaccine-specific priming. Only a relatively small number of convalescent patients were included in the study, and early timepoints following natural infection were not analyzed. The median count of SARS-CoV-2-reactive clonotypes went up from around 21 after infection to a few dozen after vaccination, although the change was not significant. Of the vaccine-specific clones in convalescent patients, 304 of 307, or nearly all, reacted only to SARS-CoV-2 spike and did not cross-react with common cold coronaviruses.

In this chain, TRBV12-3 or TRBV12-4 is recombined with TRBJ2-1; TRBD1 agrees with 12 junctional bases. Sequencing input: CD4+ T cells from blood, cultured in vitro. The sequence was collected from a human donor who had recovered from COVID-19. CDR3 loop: CASSPPGTGGPNEQFF. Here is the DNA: TGTGCCAGCAGTCCCCCCGGGACAGGGGGCCCTAATGAGCAGTTCTTC.